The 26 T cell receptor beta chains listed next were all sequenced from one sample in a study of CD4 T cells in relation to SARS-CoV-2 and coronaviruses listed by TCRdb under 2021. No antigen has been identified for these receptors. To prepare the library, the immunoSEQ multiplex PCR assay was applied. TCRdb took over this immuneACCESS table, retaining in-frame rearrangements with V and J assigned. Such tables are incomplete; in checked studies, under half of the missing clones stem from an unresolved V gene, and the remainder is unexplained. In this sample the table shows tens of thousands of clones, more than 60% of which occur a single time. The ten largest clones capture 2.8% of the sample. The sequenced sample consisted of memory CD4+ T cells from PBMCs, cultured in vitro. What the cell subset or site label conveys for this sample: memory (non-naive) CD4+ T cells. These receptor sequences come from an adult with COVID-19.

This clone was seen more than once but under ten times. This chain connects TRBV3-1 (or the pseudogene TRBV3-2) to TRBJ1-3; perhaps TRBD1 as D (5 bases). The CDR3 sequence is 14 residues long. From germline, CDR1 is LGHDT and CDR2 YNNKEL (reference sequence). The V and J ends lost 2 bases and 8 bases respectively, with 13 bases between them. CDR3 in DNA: TGTGCCAGCAGCCAAACTTGGGGACCTGACACCATATATTTT. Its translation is CASSQTWGPDTIYF.

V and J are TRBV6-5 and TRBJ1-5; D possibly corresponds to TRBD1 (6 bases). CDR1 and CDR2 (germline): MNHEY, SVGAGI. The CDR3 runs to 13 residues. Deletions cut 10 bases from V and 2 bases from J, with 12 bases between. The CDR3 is CATQGGGNQPQHF. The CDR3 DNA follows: TGTGCCACCCAAGGGGGAGGCAATCAGCCCCAGCATTTT.

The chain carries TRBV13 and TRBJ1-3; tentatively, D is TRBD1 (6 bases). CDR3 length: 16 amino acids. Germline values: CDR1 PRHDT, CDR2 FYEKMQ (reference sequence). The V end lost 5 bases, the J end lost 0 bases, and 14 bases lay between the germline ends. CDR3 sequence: CASSMGGQDSGNTIYF. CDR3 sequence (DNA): TGTGCCAGCAGCATGGGGGGGCAGGACTCTGGAAACACCATATATTTT.

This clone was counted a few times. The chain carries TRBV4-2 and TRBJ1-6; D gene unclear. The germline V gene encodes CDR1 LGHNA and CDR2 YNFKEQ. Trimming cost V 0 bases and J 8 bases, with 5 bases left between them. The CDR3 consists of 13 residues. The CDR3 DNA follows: TGTGCCAGCAGCCAAGATCCCCATTCACCCCTCCACTTT. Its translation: CASSQDPHSPLHF.

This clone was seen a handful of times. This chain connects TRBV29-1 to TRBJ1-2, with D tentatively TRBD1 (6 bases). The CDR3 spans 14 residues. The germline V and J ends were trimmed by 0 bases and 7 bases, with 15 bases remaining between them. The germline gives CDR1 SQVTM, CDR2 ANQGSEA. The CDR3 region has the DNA TGCAGCGTTGAAGATCCCTCAGGGGATCTTGGCTACACCTTC. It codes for CSVEDPSGDLGYTF. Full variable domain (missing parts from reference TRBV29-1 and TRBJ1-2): SAVISQKPSRDICQRGTSLTIQCQVDSQVTMMFWYRQQPGQSLTLIATANQGSEATYESGFVIDKFPISRPNLTFSTLTVSNMSPEDSSIYLCSVEDPSGDLGYTFGSGTRLTVV.

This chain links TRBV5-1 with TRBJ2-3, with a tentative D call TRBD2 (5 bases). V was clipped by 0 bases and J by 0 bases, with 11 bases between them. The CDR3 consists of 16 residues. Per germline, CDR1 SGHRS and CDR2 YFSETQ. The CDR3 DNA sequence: TGCGCCAGCAGCTTGGCCTTTCGGGAAAGCACAGATACGCAGTATTTT. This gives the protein CASSLAFRESTDTQYF. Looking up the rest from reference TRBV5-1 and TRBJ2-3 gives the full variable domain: KAGVTQTPRYLIKTRGQQVTLSCSPISGHRSVSWYQQTPGQGLQFLFEYFSETQRNKGNFPGRFSGRQFSNSRSEMNVSTLELGDSALYLCASSLAFRESTDTQYFGPGTRLTVL.

This chain's CDR3 is CASSLQGRYEQYF. DNA of the CDR3: TGTGCCAGCAGTCTACAGGGGCGCTACGAGCAGTACTTC. The J gene is TRBJ2-7, the V gene TRBV27, with 7 bases matching TRBD1. This CDR3 contains 13 residues. The J segment lost 3 bases and the V segment lost 5 bases, leaving 4 bases of the junction unmatched. CDR1 MNHEY and CDR2 SMNVEV come from the germline V gene (reference sequence).

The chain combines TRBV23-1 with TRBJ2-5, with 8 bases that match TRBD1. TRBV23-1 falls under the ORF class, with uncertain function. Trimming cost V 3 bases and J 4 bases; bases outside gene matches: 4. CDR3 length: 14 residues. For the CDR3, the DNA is TGCGCCAGCAGTCACCCCGGGACAGGAGAGACCCAGTACTTC. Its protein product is CASSHPGTGETQYF.

The CDR3: CASRPTGNYEQYF. CDR3 coding DNA: TGTGCCAGCAGACCCACGGGGAACTACGAGCAGTACTTC. This chain uses TRBV7-9 with TRBJ2-7, with a tentative D call TRBD2 (5 bases). In germline, CDR1 is SEHNR, CDR2 FQNEAQ (reference sequence). V lost 6 bases and J 3 bases, leaving 12 bases between the germline ends. The CDR3 runs to 13 residues.

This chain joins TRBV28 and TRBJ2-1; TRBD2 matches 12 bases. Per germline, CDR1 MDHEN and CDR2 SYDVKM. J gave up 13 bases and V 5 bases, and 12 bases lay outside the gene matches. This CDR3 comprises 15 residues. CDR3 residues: CASSAGLAGTGSQFF. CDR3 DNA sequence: TGTGCCAGCAGTGCGGGACTAGCGGGCACAGGGTCTCAGTTCTTC.

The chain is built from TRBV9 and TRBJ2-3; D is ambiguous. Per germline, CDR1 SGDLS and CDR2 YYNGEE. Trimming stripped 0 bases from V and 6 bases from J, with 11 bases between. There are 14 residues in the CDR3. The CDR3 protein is CASSVVGGSDTQYF. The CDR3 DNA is TGTGCCAGCAGCGTAGTGGGCGGCTCGGATACGCAGTATTTT.

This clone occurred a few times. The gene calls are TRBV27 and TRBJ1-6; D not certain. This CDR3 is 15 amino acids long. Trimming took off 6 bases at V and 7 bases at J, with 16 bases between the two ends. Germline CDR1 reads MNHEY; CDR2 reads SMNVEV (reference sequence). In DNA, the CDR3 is TGTGCCAGCAGCAAAAACCAGGTGGGGAATTCACCCCTCCACTTT. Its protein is CASSKNQVGNSPLHF.

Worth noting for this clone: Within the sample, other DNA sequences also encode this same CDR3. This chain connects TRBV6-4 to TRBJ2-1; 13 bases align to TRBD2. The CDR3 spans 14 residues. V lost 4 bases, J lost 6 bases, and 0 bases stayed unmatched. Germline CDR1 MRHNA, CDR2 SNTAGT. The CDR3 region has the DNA TGTGCCAGCAGTGGACTAGCGGGAGGCAATGAGCAGTTCTTC. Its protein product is CASSGLAGGNEQFF.

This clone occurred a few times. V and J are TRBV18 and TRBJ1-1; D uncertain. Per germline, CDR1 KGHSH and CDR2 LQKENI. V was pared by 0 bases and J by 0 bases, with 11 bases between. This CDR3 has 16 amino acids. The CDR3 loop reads CASSPPGPPMNTEAFF. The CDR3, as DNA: TGTGCCAGCTCACCACCAGGGCCCCCCATGAACACTGAAGCTTTCTTT.

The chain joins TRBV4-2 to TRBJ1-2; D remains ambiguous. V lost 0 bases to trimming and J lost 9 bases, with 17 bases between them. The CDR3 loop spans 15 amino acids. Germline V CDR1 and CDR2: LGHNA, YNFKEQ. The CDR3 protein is CASSQDGPGGRRYTF. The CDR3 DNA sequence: TGTGCCAGCAGCCAAGACGGTCCGGGAGGGAGGCGCTACACCTTC.

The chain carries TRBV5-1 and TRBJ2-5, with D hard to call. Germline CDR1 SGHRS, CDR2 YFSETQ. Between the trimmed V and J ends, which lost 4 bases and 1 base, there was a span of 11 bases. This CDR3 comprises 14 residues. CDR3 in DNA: TGCGCCAGCAGCAGGACGAGTGGCCAAGAGACCCAGTACTTC. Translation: CASSRTSGQETQYF.

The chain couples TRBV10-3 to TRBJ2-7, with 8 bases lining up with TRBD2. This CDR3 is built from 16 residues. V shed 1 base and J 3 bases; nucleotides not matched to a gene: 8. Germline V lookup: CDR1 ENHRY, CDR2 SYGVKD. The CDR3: CAISEWASGRNYEQYF. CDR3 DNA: TGTGCCATCAGTGAGTGGGCTAGCGGGCGAAACTACGAGCAGTACTTC.

The chain's CDR3 is CASSKSEGTVLRKQYF. CDR3 nucleotide sequence: TGTGCCAGCAGCAAAAGCGAAGGGACGGTGCTACGTAAGCAGTACTTC. The V gene is TRBV21-1, the J gene TRBJ2-7. TRBV21-1 is a documented pseudogene. The CDR3 is 16 residues long.

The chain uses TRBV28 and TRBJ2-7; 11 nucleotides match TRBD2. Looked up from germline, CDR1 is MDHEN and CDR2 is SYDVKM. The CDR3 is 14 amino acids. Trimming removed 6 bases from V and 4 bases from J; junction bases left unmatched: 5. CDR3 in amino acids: CASRTSGSSYEQYF. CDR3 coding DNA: TGTGCCAGCAGAACTAGCGGGAGCTCGTACGAGCAGTACTTC.

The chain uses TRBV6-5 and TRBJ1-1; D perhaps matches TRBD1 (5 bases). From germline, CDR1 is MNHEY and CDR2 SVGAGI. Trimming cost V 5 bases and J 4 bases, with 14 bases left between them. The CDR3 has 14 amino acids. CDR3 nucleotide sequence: TGTGCCAGCAGTCCGCACACCGGGACCACTGAAGCTTTCTTT. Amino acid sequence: CASSPHTGTTEAFF.

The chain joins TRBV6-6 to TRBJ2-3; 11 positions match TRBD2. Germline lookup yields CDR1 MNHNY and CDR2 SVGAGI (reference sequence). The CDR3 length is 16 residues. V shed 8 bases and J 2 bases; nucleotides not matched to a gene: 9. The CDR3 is CASWAGTSGDTDTQYF. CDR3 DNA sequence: TGTGCCAGCTGGGCCGGGACTAGCGGTGACACAGATACGCAGTATTTT.

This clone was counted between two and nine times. CDR3 protein: CASSFAGTDGYTF. DNA of the CDR3: TGTGCCAGCAGTTTCGCAGGGACGGATGGCTACACCTTC. V gene TRBV12-3 or TRBV12-4 combines with J gene TRBJ1-2, with a weak D call TRBD1 (5 bases). The V and J ends lost 3 bases and 6 bases respectively, with 11 bases between them. The CDR3 is 13 residues long.

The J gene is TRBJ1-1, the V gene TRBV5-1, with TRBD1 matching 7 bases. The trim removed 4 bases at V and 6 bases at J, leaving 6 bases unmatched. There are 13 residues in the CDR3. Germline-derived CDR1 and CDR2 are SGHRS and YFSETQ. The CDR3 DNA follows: TGCGCCAGCAGCCCCGGAGACAGGGCTGAAGCTTTCTTT. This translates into CASSPGDRAEAFF. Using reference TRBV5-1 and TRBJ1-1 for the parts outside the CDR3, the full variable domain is KAGVTQTPRYLIKTRGQQVTLSCSPISGHRSVSWYQQTPGQGLQFLFEYFSETQRNKGNFPGRFSGRQFSNSRSEMNVSTLELGDSALYLCASSPGDRAEAFFGQGTRLTVV.

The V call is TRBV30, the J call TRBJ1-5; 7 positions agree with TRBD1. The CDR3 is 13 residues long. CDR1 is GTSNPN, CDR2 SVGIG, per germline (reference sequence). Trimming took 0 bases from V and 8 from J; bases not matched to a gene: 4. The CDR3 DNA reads TGTGCCTGGAGTGTACAGGGGACGAAGCCCCAGCATTTT. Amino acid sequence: CAWSVQGTKPQHF.

CDR3 sequence reads: CASSLGGSQIPRYF. CDR3 DNA sequence: TGTGCCAGCAGCTTGGGCGGGAGCCAGATTCCCCGGTACTTC. The chain couples TRBV5-4 to TRBJ2-7, with 7 bases that match TRBD2. J was trimmed by 12 bases and V by 0 bases; bases with no gene match: 12. This CDR3 comprises 14 residues. Germline CDR1 is SGHNT and CDR2 is YYREEE (reference sequence).

The DNA of the CDR3 is TGTGCCAGCTCACAGGGTAACAGGGCCCGTGAGCAGTTCTTC. Translating it yields CASSQGNRAREQFF. The chain combines TRBV18 with TRBJ2-1; D may be TRBD1 (6 bases). Trimming removed 4 bases at V and 9 bases at J, with 16 bases between. In germline, CDR1 is KGHSH, CDR2 LQKENI. The CDR3 runs to 14 residues.